A selection of T cell receptor beta chains follows, all from one sample in a study of shared clonotypes between healthy human individuals. The protocol was immunoSEQ multiplex PCR, while the TCRdb copy is restricted to in-frame clones and leaves out a portion. In the table there are around 1.4 million clones, around 98.5% of which are singletons. The sequenced material came from naive CD4+ T cells sorted from blood. These receptors were collected from a young man in good health. The CDR3 runs from the conserved cysteine through the conserved F or W. D genes are given only for firm matches.

v_call: TRBV18
j_call: TRBJ2-7
d_call: NA
cdr3_nt: TGTGCCAGCTCGACTTCGGCCGGGAGCGAGCAGTACTTC
cdr3_aa: CASSTSAGSEQYF

v_call: TRBV19
j_call: TRBJ2-3
d_call: TRBD1
cdr3_nt: TGTGCCAGTAGTTCCCGACAGGGAATTCCAGCCATGGATACGCAGTATTTT
cdr3_aa: CASSSRQGIPAMDTQYF

v_call: TRBV5-5
j_call: TRBJ1-1
d_call: NA
cdr3_nt: TGTGCCAGCAGCTTGAGAATAGAGAACACTGAAGCTTTCTTT
cdr3_aa: CASSLRIENTEAFF

v_call: TRBV30
j_call: TRBJ2-7
d_call: TRBD1
cdr3_nt: TGTGCCTGGAGTGGATACGAGGACAGGTTTTACTCCTACGAGCAGTACTTC
cdr3_aa: CAWSGYEDRFYSYEQYF

v_call: TRBV18
j_call: TRBJ2-1
d_call: TRBD1
cdr3_nt: TGTGCCAGCTCACCAACACGACACCGACAGGGTGGGAATGAGCAGTTCTTC
cdr3_aa: CASSPTRHRQGGNEQFF

v_call: TRBV7-6
j_call: TRBJ2-1
d_call: NA
cdr3_nt: TGTGCCAGCAGCTTACTAGAGATCAATGAGCAGTTCTTC
cdr3_aa: CASSLLEINEQFF

v_call: TRBV6-4
j_call: TRBJ2-6
d_call: NA
cdr3_nt: TGTGCCAGCTCTTCCGGGTCCAGCTCTGGGGCCAACGTCCTGACTTTC
cdr3_aa: CASSSGSSSGANVLTF

v_call: TRBV7-2
j_call: TRBJ2-2
d_call: NA
cdr3_nt: TGTGCCAGCAGCTCAACAGGAACCGGGGAGCTGTTTTTT
cdr3_aa: CASSSTGTGELFF

v_call: TRBV20-1
j_call: TRBJ1-2
d_call: NA
cdr3_nt: TGCAAGCCGGGGAACTATGGCTACACCTTC
cdr3_aa: CKPGNYGYTF

v_call: TRBV18
j_call: TRBJ1-4
d_call: NA
cdr3_nt: TGTGCCAGCTCACCACAGGTGGGTTCGGAGGAACTGTTTTTT
cdr3_aa: CASSPQVGSEELFF

v_call: TRBV7-9
j_call: TRBJ1-4
d_call: NA
cdr3_nt: TGTGCCAGCAGCTTAGTCAGAGAAAAACTGTTTTTT
cdr3_aa: CASSLVREKLFF

v_call: TRBV5-6
j_call: TRBJ1-1
d_call: NA
cdr3_nt: TGTGCCAGCAGCTTAAATGTGGGGGCGGAGGACACTGAAGCTTTCTTT
cdr3_aa: CASSLNVGAEDTEAFF

v_call: TRBV18
j_call: TRBJ1-1
d_call: NA
cdr3_nt: TGTGCCAGCTCACAGGGGTTTGACACTGAAGCTTTCTTT
cdr3_aa: CASSQGFDTEAFF

v_call: TRBV27
j_call: TRBJ1-1
d_call: NA
cdr3_nt: TGTGCCAGCACCTCCTTAGGGGACCATACTTACGGGACTGAAGCTTTCTTT
cdr3_aa: CASTSLGDHTYGTEAFF

v_call: TRBV4-1
j_call: TRBJ2-1
d_call: NA
cdr3_nt: TGCGCCAGCAGCCAAGACGGGACCACCTACAATGAGCAGTTCTTC
cdr3_aa: CASSQDGTTYNEQFF

v_call: TRBV7-9
j_call: TRBJ2-7
d_call: TRBD1
cdr3_nt: TGTGCCAGCAGCTTAGGGTCAGGGACAGGGCACCGATACGAGCAGTACTTC
cdr3_aa: CASSLGSGTGHRYEQYF

v_call: TRBV18
j_call: TRBJ1-5
d_call: NA
cdr3_nt: TGTGCCAGCTCACCGGGCCCGGCAGTGCAGCCCCAGCATTTT
cdr3_aa: CASSPGPAVQPQHF

v_call: TRBV6-1
j_call: TRBJ2-7
d_call: NA
cdr3_nt: TGTGCCAGCAGTGAAGCGCAGGCTTACGAGCAGTACTTC
cdr3_aa: CASSEAQAYEQYF

v_call: TRBV11-2
j_call: TRBJ1-1
d_call: NA
cdr3_nt: TGTGCCAGCAGCTTAGGGGTGCAGACACCGGCTTTCTTT
cdr3_aa: CASSLGVQTPAFF

v_call: TRBV18
j_call: TRBJ2-1
d_call: TRBD2
cdr3_nt: TGTGCCAGCTCATCCGGACTAGCGGGAGGCAATGAGCAGTTCTTC
cdr3_aa: CASSSGLAGGNEQFF

v_call: TRBV28
j_call: TRBJ2-2
d_call: NA
cdr3_nt: TGTGCCAGCAGTCATGTAGCGGTCCCTCGCCGGGGGGCGACCGGGGAGCTGTTTTTT
cdr3_aa: CASSHVAVPRRGATGELFF

v_call: TRBV27
j_call: TRBJ1-4
d_call: NA
cdr3_nt: TGTGCCAGCAGCCGGAAGGGCCCCTCAACTAATGAAAAACTGTTTTTT
cdr3_aa: CASSRKGPSTNEKLFF

v_call: TRBV7-2
j_call: TRBJ2-1
d_call: TRBD1
cdr3_nt: TGTGCCAGCAGCCCGAGGGACAGAGGCGAATACAATGAGCAGTTCTTC
cdr3_aa: CASSPRDRGEYNEQFF

v_call: TRBV27
j_call: TRBJ2-1
d_call: NA
cdr3_nt: TGTGCCAGCAGTTTAATCTTCCACATTCCTTCAATGATGGAGCAGTTCTTC
cdr3_aa: CASSLIFHIPSMMEQFF

v_call: TRBV27
j_call: TRBJ1-2
d_call: NA
cdr3_nt: TGTGCCAGCAGTAAACAGACAGGTCGGATTTCTAACTATGGCTACACCTTC
cdr3_aa: CASSKQTGRISNYGYTF

v_call: TRBV5-6
j_call: TRBJ2-1
d_call: NA
cdr3_nt: TGTGCCAGCAGCTTGCGCAGTAGATCCTACAATGAGCAGTTCTTC
cdr3_aa: CASSLRSRSYNEQFF

v_call: TRBV5-4
j_call: TRBJ2-7
d_call: NA
cdr3_nt: TGTGCCAGCAGCTTGCAAGCAGGATTGGGCAACGAGCAGTACTTC
cdr3_aa: CASSLQAGLGNEQYF

v_call: TRBV2
j_call: TRBJ1-1
d_call: NA
cdr3_nt: TGTGCCAGCATGGAGGGTGAGGACACTGAAGCTTTCTTT
cdr3_aa: CASMEGEDTEAFF

v_call: TRBV5-1
j_call: TRBJ2-2
d_call: TRBD2
cdr3_nt: TGCGCCAGCAGCTTGGTGGGACTAGCGGGTGGTACCGGGGAGCTGTTTTTT
cdr3_aa: CASSLVGLAGGTGELFF

v_call: TRBV19
j_call: TRBJ1-1
d_call: NA
cdr3_nt: TGTGCCAGTAGTATAGTTGGGAAGGGCCCCACTGAAGCTTTCTTT
cdr3_aa: CASSIVGKGPTEAFF

v_call: TRBV11-2
j_call: TRBJ2-3
d_call: NA
cdr3_nt: TGTGCCAGTGGCCAGGCCGATACGCAGTATTTT
cdr3_aa: CASGQADTQYF

v_call: TRBV27
j_call: TRBJ2-1
d_call: NA
cdr3_nt: TGTGCCAGCAACCCCAGGGCTAACCCCCCTGGGTTAAATGAGCAGTTCTTC
cdr3_aa: CASNPRANPPGLNEQFF

v_call: TRBV28
j_call: TRBJ2-7
d_call: NA
cdr3_nt: TGTGCCAGCAGTTTAACCGCTTCGGTTTTCTACGAGCAGTACTTC
cdr3_aa: CASSLTASVFYEQYF

v_call: TRBV7-2
j_call: TRBJ2-1
d_call: NA
cdr3_nt: TGTGCCAGCAGCCCGACGACCGGTCGCGATGAGCAGTTCTTC
cdr3_aa: CASSPTTGRDEQFF

v_call: TRBV5-4
j_call: TRBJ2-5
d_call: NA
cdr3_nt: TGTGCCAGCAGCTTAGTGGTTCCGGGGCCGCAAGAGACCCAGTACTTC
cdr3_aa: CASSLVVPGPQETQYF

v_call: TRBV10-3
j_call: TRBJ2-2
d_call: TRBD2
cdr3_nt: TGTGCCCTCGCAGTCCTAGCGGGCACCGGGGAGCTGTTTTTT
cdr3_aa: CALAVLAGTGELFF

v_call: TRBV7-9
j_call: TRBJ2-1
d_call: NA
cdr3_nt: TGTGCCAGCACGCGTTGGGACATAGACAATGAGCAGTTCTTC
cdr3_aa: CASTRWDIDNEQFF

v_call: TRBV27
j_call: TRBJ2-1
d_call: TRBD1
cdr3_nt: TGTGCCAGCAGAGCCCCGGCCGGGACAGGGCCCTACAATGAGCAGTTCTTC
cdr3_aa: CASRAPAGTGPYNEQFF

v_call: TRBV4-3
j_call: TRBJ2-7
d_call: NA
cdr3_nt: TGCGCCAGCAGCCAAGTTGCCCGGGACACGAAGTACTTC
cdr3_aa: CASSQVARDTKYF

v_call: TRBV14
j_call: TRBJ2-1
d_call: TRBD1
cdr3_nt: TGTGCCAGCAGCCCGTCCCGGGACAGGGTTACAGGGCCATACAATGAGCAGTTCTTC
cdr3_aa: CASSPSRDRVTGPYNEQFF

v_call: TRBV19
j_call: TRBJ1-5
d_call: NA
cdr3_nt: TGTGCCAGTAGTATAGATCGGGCAGACTATAGCAATCAGCCCCAGCATTTT
cdr3_aa: CASSIDRADYSNQPQHF